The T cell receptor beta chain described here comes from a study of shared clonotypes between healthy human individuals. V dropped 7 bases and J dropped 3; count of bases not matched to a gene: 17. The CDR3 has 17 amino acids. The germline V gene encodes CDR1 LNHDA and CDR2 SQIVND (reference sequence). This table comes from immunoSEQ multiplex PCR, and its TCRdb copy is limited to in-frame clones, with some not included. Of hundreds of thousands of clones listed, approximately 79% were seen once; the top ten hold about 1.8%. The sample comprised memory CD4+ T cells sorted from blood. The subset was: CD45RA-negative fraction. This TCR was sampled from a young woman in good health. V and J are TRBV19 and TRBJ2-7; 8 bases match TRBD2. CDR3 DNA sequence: TGTGCCAGTACAAACAGGGTAACGGGAGGGCCGGGCTACGAGCAGTACTTC. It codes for CASTNRVTGGPGYEQYF. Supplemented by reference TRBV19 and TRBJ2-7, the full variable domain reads DGGITQSPKYLFRKEGQNVTLSCEQNLNHDAMYWYRQDPGQGLRLIYYSQIVNDFQKGDIAEGYSVSREKKESFPLTVTSAQKNPTAFYLCASTNRVTGGPGYEQYFGPGTRLTVT.